The 30 T cell receptor beta chains listed next were all sequenced from one sample in a study of vaccination and CD4 T cells after COVID-19 (dated by TCRdb to the early 2020s). Antigens for these TCRs are unknown. The meaning of the sample's time point label: late sampling 161 to 241 days after vaccination in three convalescent patients. Per the publication, the treatment or condition label means: roughly 10-day PBMC culture with coronavirus spike peptide pools or control peptides (ViraFEST assay). The library was produced with PCR. Instrument used: Illumina iSeq 100. At the Johns Hopkins FTIC core, DNA from the cultured CD4+ T cells underwent TCR sequencing with the Oncomine TCR Beta short-read assay. Through fastp at Q25 and MiXCR, TCRdb rebuilt clones from the public reads, retaining in-frame beta chains. CDR3 protein sequences are deduplicated, and each keeps its most common genes and DNA. This sample is represented by over 20,000 distinct CDR3 sequences; about 35% of them were singletons. 8.6% of the sample is in the top ten clones.

The material was CD4+ T cells from blood, cultured in vitro, obtained about 7 months after SARS-CoV-2 vaccination. The source of these receptors is a human donor who had recovered from COVID-19.

V usage is TRBV7-3 and J usage is TRBJ2-1; D perhaps matches TRBD2 (5 bases). V was cut by 2 bases and J by 12 bases, with 14 bases left in between. The CDR3 is 13 amino acids. CDR1 is SGHTA, CDR2 FQGTGA, per germline. CDR3 DNA sequence: TGTGCCAGCAGCTTAGATCCGGCCCGGGGGCAGTTCTTC. It codes for CASSLDPARGQFF.

This clonotype has only a few counts. The chain joins TRBV10-2 to TRBJ2-1; D uncertain. The CDR3 has 11 residues. Per germline, CDR1 WSHSY and CDR2 SAAADI. Trimming shortened V by 5 bases and J by 8 bases, and 7 bases separated the two germline ends. The chain's CDR3 is CASSQVDEQFF. The CDR3 DNA follows: TGCGCCAGCAGTCAAGTTGATGAGCAGTTCTTC.

The rearrangement joins TRBV6-1 to TRBJ2-3; D is ambiguous. The length of the CDR3 is 14 residues. Per the germline V gene, CDR1 is MNHNS and CDR2 is SASEGT. Trimming took off 3 bases at V and 0 bases at J, with 7 bases between the two ends. The CDR3 loop is CASSDDTSTDTQYF. For the CDR3, the DNA is TGTGCCAGCAGTGACGACACTAGCACAGATACGCAGTATTTT.

This clonotype turned up a few times. This chain links TRBV6-1 with TRBJ2-7; D is possibly TRBD1 (7 bases). V was cut by 1 base and J by 3 bases, with 13 bases left in between. Per germline, CDR1 MNHNS and CDR2 SASEGT. This CDR3 has 15 amino acids. The CDR3 region is CASSEETGRNYEQYF. DNA of the CDR3: TGTGCCAGCAGTGAAGAGACAGGGAGGAACTACGAGCAGTACTTC.

This clonotype qualifies as medium-sized. The rearrangement joins TRBV7-2 to TRBJ1-1; D perhaps matches TRBD1 (5 bases). This CDR3 is 14 amino acids long. V lost 3 bases and J lost 2, with 10 bases in between. The V gene's germline CDR1 is SGHTA and CDR2 FQGNSA. The CDR3 sequence: CASSLGRSNTEAFF. Here the CDR3 DNA reads TGTGCCAGCAGCTTGGGACGAAGTAACACTGAAGCTTTCTTT.

This clonotype was seen a handful of times. The V gene is TRBV27, the J gene TRBJ1-6; D might be TRBD1 (5 bases). This CDR3 is built from 11 residues. V gave up 4 bases and J gave up 14 bases, with 9 bases separating them. Germline V gene data show CDR1 as MNHEY and CDR2 as SMNVEV (reference sequence). CDR3 DNA: TGTGCCAGCAGTTCTCGGGGGACCCTCCACTTT. This translates into CASSSRGTLHF.

This chain joins TRBV15 and TRBJ1-2; 9 positions match TRBD1. The trim removed 1 base at V and 8 bases at J, leaving 23 bases unmatched. The CDR3 consists of 20 residues. Germline V gene lookup returns CDR1 LNHNV and CDR2 YYDKDF (reference sequence). Here the CDR3 reads CATSRAFITSQPGQGNGYTF. CDR3 nucleotides: TGTGCCACCAGCAGAGCCTTTATAACCAGCCAGCCGGGACAGGGAAACGGCTACACCTTC.

The chain's CDR3 is CSAGLAGGETQYF. CDR3 nucleotides: TGCAGCGCGGGACTAGCGGGAGGTGAGACCCAGTACTTC. This sequence joins TRBV29-1 and TRBJ2-5; the match to TRBD2 covers 15 bases. From germline, CDR1 is SQVTM and CDR2 ANQGSEA. Germline trimming cut 7 bases from V and 5 bases from J; bases unmatched to any gene: 2. CDR3 length equals 13 residues.

In this sample, this clonotype turned up a few times. The chain's CDR3 is CASSGQGYGYTF. The CDR3 DNA is TGTGCCAGCAGCGGACAGGGCTATGGCTACACCTTC. The V call is TRBV27, the J call TRBJ1-2, with 8 nucleotides matching TRBD1. Trimming at V came to 6 bases and at J to 4 bases, leaving 1 base not matched to a gene. Germline CDR1 MNHEY, CDR2 SMNVEV (reference sequence). The CDR3 runs 12 residues.

This clonotype was seen a handful of times. This chain links TRBV6-1 with TRBJ1-5, with D unresolved. Germline lookup yields CDR1 MNHNS and CDR2 SASEGT. There are 13 residues in the CDR3. V was cut by 1 base and J by 15 bases, with 16 bases left in between. CDR3 residues: CASSEVGGRMGHF. The CDR3 DNA reads as TGTGCCAGCAGTGAAGTAGGAGGTAGGATGGGGCATTTT.

This clonotype occurred a few times. The genes are TRBV7-9 and TRBJ2-7; the match to TRBD2 covers 11 bases. Germline V CDR1 and CDR2: SEHNR, FQNEAQ (reference sequence). V gave up 4 bases and J gave up 3 bases; unmatched junction bases: 14. CDR3 length: 18 residues. The CDR3 bases are TGTGCCAGCAGCTCTACGGGACAGGGAGGGACTAGCGGCTACGAGCAGTACTTC. It is translated as CASSSTGQGGTSGYEQYF.

In its sample, this clonotype was seen a few times. The chain is built from TRBV6-8 and TRBJ2-7; the match to TRBD2 covers 9 bases. CDR1 is MNHGY, CDR2 SAAAGT, per germline. The CDR3 spans 17 residues. V lost 2 bases and J lost 3; bases outside the gene matches: 11. CDR3 DNA sequence: TGTGCCAGCAGTTACCACCCCAAGCGGGAGGTTCTCTACGAGCAGTACTTC. It codes for CASSYHPKREVLYEQYF.

V usage is TRBV7-2 and J usage is TRBJ2-7, with D possibly matching TRBD1 (5 bases). CDR3 length: 15 residues. V was trimmed by 1 base and J by 6 bases, leaving 16 bases between them. CDR1 and CDR2 from the germline V gene are SGHTA and FQGNSA. CDR3 residues: CASSLVRGLAFEQYF. The CDR3 DNA reads as TGTGCCAGCAGCTTAGTTAGGGGTCTCGCTTTCGAGCAGTACTTC.

This sequence joins TRBV20-1 and TRBJ1-5, with a weak D call TRBD1 (5 bases). The germline gives CDR1 DFQATT, CDR2 SNEGSKA (reference sequence). This CDR3 spans 14 amino acids. Deletions cut 5 bases from V and 5 bases from J, with 16 bases between. The CDR3 region has the DNA TGCAGTGCTCGAACAGGAGGCGAATATCAGCCCCAGCATTTT. Its protein is CSARTGGEYQPQHF.

The chain couples TRBV6-1 to TRBJ1-2, with 9 bases identical to TRBD1. Germline lookup yields CDR1 MNHNS and CDR2 SASEGT. The CDR3 is 16 amino acids. The V gene end was trimmed by 5 bases and the J gene end by 2 bases; junction bases not matched to a gene: 9. The CDR3 coding sequence is TGTGCCAGCAGTCTCACTTGGACAGGGGAAAACTATGGCTACACCTTC. This gives the protein CASSLTWTGENYGYTF.

The rearrangement joins TRBV6-2 or TRBV6-3 to TRBJ2-3, with TRBD2 as a possible D gene (5 bases). CDR1 and CDR2 from the germline V gene are MNHEY and SVGEGT. V shed 4 bases and J shed 7 bases, with 12 bases lying between them. The CDR3 consists of 13 residues. CDR3 sequence reads: CASSSSTGNTQYF. As DNA, the CDR3 is TGTGCCAGCAGTTCATCTACGGGAAATACGCAGTATTTT.

This clonotype was observed a handful of times. The chain combines TRBV20-1 with TRBJ1-5; no firm D call. CDR3 length equals 15 residues. Germline V CDR1 and CDR2: DFQATT, SNEGSKA (reference sequence). Trimming stripped 0 bases from V and 0 bases from J, with 9 bases between. DNA for the CDR3: TGCAGTGCTAGAGACGAGGGATTTAGCAATCAGCCCCAGCATTTT. It is translated as CSARDEGFSNQPQHF.

This clonotype showed up just a few times. The chain recombines TRBV15 with TRBJ1-2; weak D call: TRBD1 (5 bases). This CDR3 has 15 residues. Per the germline V gene, CDR1 is LNHNV and CDR2 is YYDKDF (reference sequence). V dropped 1 base and J dropped 0 bases, with 9 bases sitting between them. The CDR3 here is CATSRATGANYGYTF. The CDR3 nucleotides read TGTGCCACCAGCAGAGCCACGGGGGCTAACTATGGCTACACCTTC.

In its sample, this clonotype was seen a few times. This chain links TRBV20-1 with TRBJ2-7; 9 bases line up with TRBD2. The germline V gene has CDR1 DFQATT and CDR2 SNEGSKA (reference sequence). V lost 2 bases to trimming and J lost 5 bases; unmatched junction nucleotides: 22. The CDR3 covers 19 residues. CDR3 DNA: TGCAGTGCTAGACCTTCCTCTCCGATCGGGACTAGCTATACCCACGAGCAGTACTTC. This codes for CSARPSSPIGTSYTHEQYF.

This clonotype was seen a few times. The chain links TRBV28 to TRBJ2-7; 8 bases fit TRBD2. J was trimmed by 3 bases and V by 1 base; bases with no gene match: 5. Germline V lookup: CDR1 MDHEN, CDR2 SYDVKM. The CDR3 runs 15 residues. The CDR3 here is CASSLLGSGGYEQYF. CDR3 nucleotides: TGTGCCAGCAGTTTATTAGGGAGCGGGGGCTACGAGCAGTACTTC. The full variable domain, with the rest looked up from reference TRBV28 and TRBJ2-7, is DVKVTQSSRYLVKRTGEKVFLECVQDMDHENMFWYRQDPGLGLRLIYFSYDVKMKEKGDIPEGYSVSREKKERFSLILESASTNQTSMYLCASSLLGSGGYEQYFGPGTRLTVT.

This clonotype was found a few times. This sequence joins TRBV4-2 and TRBJ1-2; no definite D call. V shed 1 base and J shed 3 bases, with 15 bases lying between them. This CDR3 has 16 residues. The germline CDR1 and CDR2 sequences are LGHNA and YNFKEQ. The CDR3 DNA reads TGTGCCAGCAGCCAAGTAGGCGGCGGATCAGACTATGGCTACACCTTC. Its translation is CASSQVGGGSDYGYTF.

The J gene is TRBJ2-5, the V gene TRBV2, with D possibly being TRBD1 (6 bases). The V gene's germline CDR1 is SNHLY and CDR2 FYNNEI. The CDR3 sequence is 12 residues long. V shed 2 bases and J shed 8 bases, with 9 bases lying between them. The CDR3 sequence: CASSEQGSTQYF. CDR3 nucleotides: TGTGCCAGCAGTGAACAGGGGAGTACCCAGTACTTC. The whole variable domain, remainder taken from reference TRBV2 and TRBJ2-5, is EPEVTQTPSHQVTQMGQEVILRCVPISNHLYFYWYRQILGQKVEFLVSFYNNEISEKSEIFDDQFSVERPDGSNFTLKIRSTKLEDSAMYFCASSEQGSTQYFGPGTRLLVL.

The chain couples TRBV20-1 to TRBJ2-5; D is perhaps TRBD1 (6 bases). The CDR3 runs 14 residues. Trimming removed 6 bases at V and 0 bases at J, with 14 bases between. Per germline, CDR1 DFQATT and CDR2 SNEGSKA (reference sequence). The CDR3 region is CSAPGTPYQETQYF. DNA for the CDR3: TGCAGTGCCCCCGGGACACCGTACCAAGAGACCCAGTACTTC.

This clonotype was observed a handful of times. The V and J genes are TRBV7-2 and TRBJ1-2; the D gene is possibly TRBD1 (5 bases). CDR1 is SGHTA and CDR2 is FQGNSA in the germline V gene. Trimming removed 1 base from V and 5 bases from J, with 14 bases in between. The CDR3 extends over 15 amino acids. DNA of the CDR3: TGTGCCAGCAGCTTAGACCGACAGTCGAGGTATGGCTACACCTTC. It codes for CASSLDRQSRYGYTF.

The chain has TRBV2 and TRBJ2-1; possibly TRBD2 for D (5 bases). V was clipped by 7 bases and J by 12 bases, with 10 bases between them. CDR3 length equals 10 residues. The germline gives CDR1 SNHLY, CDR2 FYNNEI. CDR3 protein: CASIGVRQFF. The CDR3 DNA follows: TGTGCCAGCATCGGGGTTCGGCAGTTCTTC.

The chain links TRBV20-1 to TRBJ2-7; 10 bases line up with TRBD2. Germline trimming cut 3 bases from V and 5 bases from J; bases unmatched to any gene: 19. The CDR3 has 18 amino acids. Germline CDR1 is DFQATT and CDR2 is SNEGSKA (reference sequence). CDR3 nucleotide sequence: TGCAGTGCTAGTAAAGCTAGCGGGAGCTCCCCGCCCTACGACGAGCAGTACTTC. This gives the protein CSASKASGSSPPYDEQYF.

J is TRBJ1-2 and V is TRBV29-1; 7 bases map to TRBD1. Losses at the gene ends were 7 bases for V and 2 bases for J; bases not matched to a gene: 4. The CDR3 extends over 12 amino acids. Germline V gene lookup returns CDR1 SQVTM and CDR2 ANQGSEA. The CDR3 region is CSAQGQNYGYTF. The CDR3, as DNA: TGCAGCGCCCAGGGACAGAACTATGGCTACACCTTC.

This clonotype is medium-sized. The rearrangement links TRBV7-6 to TRBJ1-6; D is possibly TRBD1 (5 bases). Deletions cut 0 bases from V and 8 bases from J, with 14 bases between. Germline loops: CDR1 SGHVS, CDR2 FNYEAQ. This CDR3 has 16 residues. This CDR3 reads CASSLARRGGYSPLHF. DNA for the CDR3: TGTGCCAGCAGCTTAGCGAGGCGGGGCGGGTATTCACCCCTCCACTTT. Based on the CDR3 plus reference TRBV7-6 and TRBJ1-6, the full variable domain is GAGVSQSPRYKVTKRGQDVALRCDPISGHVSLYWYRQALGQGPEFLTYFNYEAQQDKSGLPNDRFSAERPEGSISTLTIQRTEQRDSAMYRCASSLARRGGYSPLHFGNGTRLTVT.

As concerns this clonotype: A much larger clone differs from this one at a single base, so this may be a read error. This chain joins TRBV19 and TRBJ2-5; 7 nucleotides line up with TRBD1. V trimming: 8 bases; J trimming: 5 bases; junction bases outside the gene matches: 8. Germline CDR1 and CDR2: LNHDA and SQIVND (reference sequence). CDR3 length: 13 amino acids. The CDR3 spells CASGRQGWETQYF. The CDR3 nucleotides read TGTGCCAGTGGTCGACAGGGCTGGGAGACCCAGTACTTC.

The chain uses TRBV6-4 and TRBJ2-2; the match to TRBD1 covers 8 bases. V shed 3 bases, J shed 2 bases, and the junction held 2 bases outside the gene matches. The germline V gene encodes CDR1 MRHNA and CDR2 SNTAGT. This CDR3 is built from 15 residues. CDR3 sequence (DNA): TGTGCCAGCAGTGAAGGACAGGGAAACACCGGGGAGCTGTTTTTT. Its protein is CASSEGQGNTGELFF.